This entry is about one T cell receptor (beta chain). As yet, its antigen is unknown. The sample belongs to a study of T-cell reconstitution after alpha-beta-depleted transplantation in children. Findings of the study overall: T cells produced anew were the main source of T-cell counts and diversity one year after transplant.

The J segment lost 6 bases and the V segment lost 4 bases, leaving 7 bases of the junction unmatched. CDR3 length equals 15 residues. Germline CDR1 and CDR2: MNHEY and SMNVEV (reference sequence). Unique molecular identifiers tagged the TCRbeta library. TCRdb itself ran the PCR reads through MiXCR, one entry per CDR3 protein. The sample lists just over 950,000 distinct CDR3 sequences; around 30% were seen once. The rearrangement uses TRBV27 and TRBJ2-3; TRBD2 agrees at 10 bases. The origin of this receptor is a boy younger than two who had a stem cell transplant for SCID, so the T cells may come from the graft donor. The source material was PBMCs, mostly from graft donor cells, sampled 360 days after TCRalphabeta/CD19-depleted stem cell transplant. The CDR3 spells CASSYSGGVRDTQYF. The DNA of the CDR3 is TGTGCCAGCAGTTACAGCGGGGGGGTCCGGGATACGCAGTATTTT.